A single sample is the source of the 3 T cell receptor beta chains below, sequenced in a study of T cells in Graves' hyperthyroidism and ophthalmopathy. Amplified TCR beta CDR3 regions derived from RNA transcripts. A first-round RT-PCR of the TCR CDR3 used the HTBI primer set. TCRdb recomputed calls from the multiplex PCR reads with MiXCR, one row per CDR3 protein. The table has some 500,000 distinct CDR3 sequences, roughly 24% seen once. The sequenced sample was blood. The receptors come from a woman younger than 45 with Graves' ophthalmopathy.

This clonotype was detected many times. The genes are TRBV4-2 and TRBJ1-5; 8 nucleotides agree with TRBD1. The J segment lost 0 bases and the V segment lost 4 bases, leaving 2 bases of the junction unmatched. CDR1 LGHNA and CDR2 YNFKEQ come from the germline V gene. The CDR3 extends over 15 amino acids. The CDR3 loop reads CASSRDRGSNQPQHF. CDR3 nucleotides: TGTGCCAGCAGCCGCGACAGGGGTAGCAATCAGCCCCAGCATTTT.

A word on this clonotype: The missing conserved phenylalanine or tryptophan at the end of this CDR3 makes a read error likely. V and J are TRBV12-3 or TRBV12-4 and TRBJ1-5, with D possibly matching TRBD1 (6 bases). The CDR3 loop spans 12 amino acids. V was trimmed by 7 bases and J by 4 bases, leaving 8 bases between them. Here the CDR3 DNA reads TGTGCCAGCAAAGGGGGGAATCAGCCCCAGCATTTG. Residues: CASKGGNQPQHL.

The chain carries TRBV27 and TRBJ2-2; TRBD2 is a possible D gene (7 bases). Trimming removed 7 bases from V and 4 bases from J, with 16 bases in between. The germline V gene has CDR1 MNHEY and CDR2 SMNVEV (reference sequence). The CDR3 runs to 15 residues. CDR3 region: CASKGVGTTTGELFF. In nucleotides, the CDR3 is TGTGCCAGCAAGGGGGTGGGGACTACCACCGGGGAGCTGTTTTTT.